This T cell receptor beta chain is from a study of T cells after posttransplantation cyclophosphamide (dated by TCRdb to the mid-2010s). As for the study more broadly: The study tracked T cell repertoire reconstitution by TRB sequencing after myeloablative bone marrow transplantation using posttransplantation cyclophosphamide as GVHD prophylaxis. Samples from some 33 PTCy-treated patients and approximately 15 related bone marrow donors of those patients were subjected to antigen receptor sequencing. Blood from all 35 or so PTCy patients with 1-year posttransplant specimens was subjected to TRB sequencing. Up to roughly 3 additional blood samples from 2 to 5.2 years after transplant were also TRB-sequenced in 3 patients, as was pretransplant blood from a handful of patients. Because TRA and TRB clonality correlated tightly in 8 to 10 samples, the subsequent TCR analyses were limited to TRB only. Public TRB sequences were searched against a database of over 3,000 sequences associated with responses to pathogens, tumor antigens, self-antigens and alloantigens.

Notes on this clone: Its binding antigen is unknown. Within one base of it there is no much larger clone, and no base qualities were kept.

Overall study outcomes, separate from this receptor: Across approximately 41 patients, TRB clonality was highly associated with recipient CMV seropositivity and CMV reactivation, and PTCy diversity was similar to diversity in CNI/methotrexate controls. Donor-recipient similarity was low at 1-2 months but increased during the first year, and donor CD8+ memory clones often dominated later blood repertoires. The TRB repertoires of T cells infiltrating skin or the GI tract showed only limited overlap with the TRB repertoires found in blood.

PTCy-treated patients were drawn from a prospective multi-institutional clinical trial. Peripheral blood and bone marrow mononuclear cells were isolated by Ficoll-Hypaque density centrifugation and were cryopreserved. The CDR3 covers 15 residues, taking in both the cysteine and the phenylalanine. Of all the DNA, just the CDR3 is kept, 45 bases in frame from base 1. CDR1 and CDR2, per the germline V gene, are SGDLS and YYNGEE. Trimming takes 0 bases off V and 4 bases off J; junction bases not matched to a gene: 7. Genomic DNA was the input for TRB sequencing, which was run either with the immunoSEQ assay at survey resolution or with the hsTCRB kit. Per the source publication's procedure: The immunoSEQ software was used for initial read processing, and the LymphoSeq R package was used for repertoire analyses. For each TRB dataset, clonality was calculated as 1 minus normalized Shannon entropy, and the Gini coefficient was computed as well. Phenotypes of unsorted samples were inferred by mapping TRB sequences from sorted subsets of the recipient or donor onto the same recipient's unsorted samples. The table comes from immuneACCESS by way of TCRdb, which keeps in-frame sequences with V and J called. Part of the clones is missing from these tables; in studies checked, under half for an unresolved V gene and the rest for unknown reasons. The V and J calls and clone size come from that table; D and trimming were worked out from the DNA. Recorded for this sample are tens of thousands of clones; roughly 84% of them occurred a single time. 2.8% of the sample is in the top ten clones.

Sample: PBMCs. This clonotype originated in a man aged 25 to 40 with a blood cancer, CMV-positive, and with a related stem cell donor. The receptor chain draws on TRBV9 and TRBJ2-7, with TRBD2 identical over 7 junction bases. The CDR3 region: CASSVGGGRGYEQYF. The DNA sequence is as follows: TGTGCCAGCAGCGTAGGGGGTGGGAGGGGATACGAGCAGTACTTC.